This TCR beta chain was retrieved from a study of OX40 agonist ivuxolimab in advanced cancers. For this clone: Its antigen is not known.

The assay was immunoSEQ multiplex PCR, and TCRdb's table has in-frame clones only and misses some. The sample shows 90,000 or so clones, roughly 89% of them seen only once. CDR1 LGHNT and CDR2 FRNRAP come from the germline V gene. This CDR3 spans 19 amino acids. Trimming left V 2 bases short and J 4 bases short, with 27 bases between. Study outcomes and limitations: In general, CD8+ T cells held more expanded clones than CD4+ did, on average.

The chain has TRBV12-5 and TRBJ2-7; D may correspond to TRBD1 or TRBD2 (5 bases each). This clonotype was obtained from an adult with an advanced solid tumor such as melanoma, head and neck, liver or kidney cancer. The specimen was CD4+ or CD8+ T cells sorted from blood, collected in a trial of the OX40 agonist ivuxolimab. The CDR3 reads CASGLKRGRTLKSVYEQYF. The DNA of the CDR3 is TGTGCTAGTGGTTTGAAACGGGGCAGGACGCTAAAAAGCGTTTACGAGCAGTACTTC.